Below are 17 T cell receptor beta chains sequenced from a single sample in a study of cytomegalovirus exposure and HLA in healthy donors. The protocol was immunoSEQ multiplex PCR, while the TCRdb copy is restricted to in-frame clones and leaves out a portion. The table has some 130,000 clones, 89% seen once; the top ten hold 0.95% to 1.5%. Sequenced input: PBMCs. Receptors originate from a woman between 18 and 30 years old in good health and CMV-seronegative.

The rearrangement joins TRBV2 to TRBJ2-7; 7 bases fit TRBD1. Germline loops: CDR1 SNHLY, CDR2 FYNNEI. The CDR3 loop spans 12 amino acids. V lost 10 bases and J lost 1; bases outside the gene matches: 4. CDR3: CANSGQSYEQYF. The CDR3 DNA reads TGTGCCAACTCGGGACAGTCCTACGAGCAGTACTTC.

The CDR3 DNA reads TGTGCCAGCGGGGCCAGGGGGCTTTTGGATGGCTACACCTTC. Its protein product is CASGARGLLDGYTF. The gene calls are TRBV6-5 and TRBJ1-2; 8 bases fit TRBD1. Trimming at V came to 8 bases and at J to 6 bases, leaving 11 bases not matched to a gene. This CDR3 comprises 14 residues. CDR1 is MNHEY, CDR2 SVGAGI, per germline.

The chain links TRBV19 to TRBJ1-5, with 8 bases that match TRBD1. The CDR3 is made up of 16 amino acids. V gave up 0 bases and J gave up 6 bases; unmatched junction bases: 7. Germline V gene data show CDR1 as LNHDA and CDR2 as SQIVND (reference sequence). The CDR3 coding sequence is TGTGCCAGTAGTATAGATCGTGACAGGGGCCCTCAGCCCCAGCATTTT. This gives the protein CASSIDRDRGPQPQHF.

The CDR3 DNA is TGCGCCAGCAGCCAAGGACAGGGTCAAGCCGGGGAGCTGTTTTTT. Translated, it gives CASSQGQGQAGELFF. The chain joins TRBV4-1 to TRBJ2-2; TRBD1 aligns across 7 bases. Germline-derived CDR1 and CDR2 are MGHRA and YSYEKL. After removal of 1 base from V and 6 bases from J, the junction contained 5 bases not matched to a gene. The CDR3 spans 15 residues.

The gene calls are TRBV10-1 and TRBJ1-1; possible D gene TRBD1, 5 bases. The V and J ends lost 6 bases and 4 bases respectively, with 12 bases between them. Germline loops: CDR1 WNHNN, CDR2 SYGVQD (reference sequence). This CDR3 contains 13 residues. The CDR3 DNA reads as TGCGCCAGCAGACACCAAGACAGCACTGAAGCTTTCTTT. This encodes CASRHQDSTEAFF.

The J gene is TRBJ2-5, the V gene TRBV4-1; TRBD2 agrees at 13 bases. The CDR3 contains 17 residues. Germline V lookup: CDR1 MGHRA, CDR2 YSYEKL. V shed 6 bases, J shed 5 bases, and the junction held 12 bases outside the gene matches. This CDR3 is CASSPRLAGGGEETQYF. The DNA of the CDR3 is TGCGCCAGCAGTCCTCGACTAGCGGGGGGCGGGGAGGAGACCCAGTACTTC.

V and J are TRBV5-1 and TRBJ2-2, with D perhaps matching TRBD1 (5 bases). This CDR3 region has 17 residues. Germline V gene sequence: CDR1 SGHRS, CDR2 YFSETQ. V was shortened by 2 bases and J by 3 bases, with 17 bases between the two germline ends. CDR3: CASSFGPLTGDTGELFF. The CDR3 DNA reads TGCGCCAGCAGCTTCGGCCCACTTACAGGCGACACCGGGGAGCTGTTTTTT.

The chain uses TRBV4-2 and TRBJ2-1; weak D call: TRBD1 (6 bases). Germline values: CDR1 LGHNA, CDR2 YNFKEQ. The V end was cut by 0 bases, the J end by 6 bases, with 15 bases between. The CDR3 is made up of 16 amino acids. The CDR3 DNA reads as TGTGCCAGCAGCCAAGAAGGCAGGGGTTGGGGCAATGAGCAGTTCTTC. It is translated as CASSQEGRGWGNEQFF.

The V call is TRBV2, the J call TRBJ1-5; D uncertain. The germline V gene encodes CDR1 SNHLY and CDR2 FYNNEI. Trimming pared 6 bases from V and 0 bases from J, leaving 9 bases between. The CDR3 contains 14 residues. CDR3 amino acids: CASRENYSNQPQHF. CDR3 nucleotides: TGTGCCAGCAGGGAGAATTATAGCAATCAGCCCCAGCATTTT. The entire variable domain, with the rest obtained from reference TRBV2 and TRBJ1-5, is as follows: EPEVTQTPSHQVTQMGQEVILRCVPISNHLYFYWYRQILGQKVEFLVSFYNNEISEKSEIFDDQFSVERPDGSNFTLKIRSTKLEDSAMYFCASRENYSNQPQHFGDGTRLSIL.

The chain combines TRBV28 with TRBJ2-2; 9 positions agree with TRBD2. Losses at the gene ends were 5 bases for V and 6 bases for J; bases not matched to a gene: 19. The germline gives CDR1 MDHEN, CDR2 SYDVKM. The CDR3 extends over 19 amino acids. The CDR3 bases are TGTGCCAGCAGTCGACAGCCCGGGACTAGCTCTATTAAAGCCGGGGAGCTGTTTTTT. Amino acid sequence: CASSRQPGTSSIKAGELFF.

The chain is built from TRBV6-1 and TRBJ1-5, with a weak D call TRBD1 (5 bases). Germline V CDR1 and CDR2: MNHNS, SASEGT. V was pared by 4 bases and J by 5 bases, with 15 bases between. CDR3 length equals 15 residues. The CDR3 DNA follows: TGTGCCAGCAGTGCCTGGCCAGGGTCAGATCAGCCCCAGCATTTT. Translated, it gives CASSAWPGSDQPQHF.

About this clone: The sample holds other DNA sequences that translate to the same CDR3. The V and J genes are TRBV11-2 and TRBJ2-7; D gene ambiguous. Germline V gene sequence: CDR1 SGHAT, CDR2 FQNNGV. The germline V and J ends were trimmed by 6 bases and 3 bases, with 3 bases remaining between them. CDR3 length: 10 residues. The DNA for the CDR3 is TGTGCCAGCAGTCACTACGAGCAGTACTTC. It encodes CASSHYEQYF.

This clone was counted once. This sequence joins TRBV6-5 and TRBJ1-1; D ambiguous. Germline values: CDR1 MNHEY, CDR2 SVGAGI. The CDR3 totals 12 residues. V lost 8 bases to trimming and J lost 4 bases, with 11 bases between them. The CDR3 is CASRVSGTEAFF. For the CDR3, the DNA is TGTGCCAGCCGTGTCTCCGGCACTGAAGCTTTCTTT.

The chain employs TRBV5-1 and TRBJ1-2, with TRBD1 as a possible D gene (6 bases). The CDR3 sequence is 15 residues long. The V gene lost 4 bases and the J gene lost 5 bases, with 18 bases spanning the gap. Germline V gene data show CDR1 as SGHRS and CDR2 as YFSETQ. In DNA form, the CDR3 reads TGCGCCAGCAGCCTACTTACAGGGCTAAAGTATGGCTACACCTTC. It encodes CASSLLTGLKYGYTF. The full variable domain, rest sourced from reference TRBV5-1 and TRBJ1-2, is KAGVTQTPRYLIKTRGQQVTLSCSPISGHRSVSWYQQTPGQGLQFLFEYFSETQRNKGNFPGRFSGRQFSNSRSEMNVSTLELGDSALYLCASSLLTGLKYGYTFGSGTRLTVV.

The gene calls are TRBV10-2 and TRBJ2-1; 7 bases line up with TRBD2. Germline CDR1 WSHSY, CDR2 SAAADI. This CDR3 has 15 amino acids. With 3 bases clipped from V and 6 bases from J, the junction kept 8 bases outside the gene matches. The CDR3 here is CASSDPGLPRNEQFF. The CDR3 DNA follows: TGCGCCAGCAGTGATCCGGGACTACCCCGCAATGAGCAGTTCTTC.

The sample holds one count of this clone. DNA of the CDR3: TGTGCCAGCAGCCAAACCGCAGGCGGCTACACCTTC. This gives the protein CASSQTAGGYTF. The chain has TRBV5-6 and TRBJ1-2, with D hard to call. The CDR3 extends over 12 amino acids. Germline CDR1 SGHDT, CDR2 YYEEEE. Trimming cost V 4 bases and J 8 bases, with 12 bases left between them.

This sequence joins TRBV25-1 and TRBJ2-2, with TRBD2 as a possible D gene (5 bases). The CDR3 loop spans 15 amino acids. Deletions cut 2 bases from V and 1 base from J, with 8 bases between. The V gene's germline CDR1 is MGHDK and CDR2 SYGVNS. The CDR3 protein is CASSEPGKNTGELFF. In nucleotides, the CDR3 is TGTGCCAGCAGTGAACCGGGGAAGAACACCGGGGAGCTGTTTTTT.